This record concerns one TCR beta chain sequence. These data come from a study of T cell changes during pregnancy in multiple sclerosis. Measured with immunoSEQ multiplex PCR; TCRdb has only the in-frame clones, and not every one. The sample yields more than 80,000 clones, about 92% seen once. In germline, CDR1 is SGHTA, CDR2 FQGTGA. V was pared by 1 base and J by 7 bases, with 3 bases of the junction left unmatched. This CDR3 has 15 residues. The chain joins TRBV7-3 to TRBJ2-1; TRBD1 matches 11 bases. The sample consisted of peripheral blood, taken in the first trimester of pregnancy. The receptor was isolated from a female donor with multiple sclerosis, enrolled in a pregnancy study. The CDR3 spells CASSLSGQGANEQFF. The CDR3 DNA reads as TGTGCCAGCAGCTTAAGTGGACAGGGGGCAAATGAGCAGTTCTTC. Full variable domain (remainder filled in from reference TRBV7-3 and TRBJ2-1): GAGVSQTPSNKVTEKGKYVELRCDPISGHTALYWYRQSLGQGPEFLIYFQGTGAADDSGLPNDRFFAVRPEGSVSTLKIQRTERGDSAVYLCASSLSGQGANEQFFGPGTRLTVL.